Shown below are 2 T cell receptor beta chains from a single sample sequenced in a study of response to subunit inactivated influenza vaccine. TCRdb re-called the RT-PCR reads through MiXCR, storing one row per CDR3 protein. The table records around 180,000 distinct CDR3 sequences, approximately 8.7% of them present only once. Sequenced material: non-naive T cells sorted from PBMCs, taken on the day of vaccination. Receptors originate from a man in his fifties or sixties who received an inactivated influenza vaccine.

This clonotype was seen only a few times. This rearrangement joins TRBV20-1 to TRBJ2-5; D is undetermined. CDR3 size: 13 residues. The germline V and J ends were trimmed by 6 bases and 1 base, with 12 bases remaining between them. Germline V gene sequence: CDR1 DFQATT, CDR2 SNEGSKA (reference sequence). The CDR3 DNA reads TGCAGTGCCCAGAAGGCCATCCAAGAGACCCAGTACTTC. Translating gives CSAQKAIQETQYF.

This clonotype was seen only a few times. J is TRBJ1-3 and V is TRBV6-5, with D tentatively TRBD1 (5 bases). V was cut by 2 bases and J by 0 bases, with 8 bases left in between. The CDR3 has 15 amino acids. Germline CDR1 reads MNHEY; CDR2 reads SVGAGI. CDR3 sequence reads: CASSYEGSSGNTIYF. The CDR3, as DNA: TGTGCCAGCAGTTACGAGGGGAGCTCTGGAAACACCATATATTTT.